The clone carrying this TCR beta chain is medium-sized by frequency. Its cognate antigen is unknown. The read ends 3 residues shy of where the CDR3 ends; the end is completed using the germline J gene. Profiled with immunoSEQ multiplex PCR; TCRdb holds only in-frame clones, not every one. Its clone listing holds 31,000 or so clones. Germline V gene lookup returns CDR1 MNHEY and CDR2 SVGEGT. Trimming left V 0 bases short and J 4 bases short, with 12 bases between. CDR3 length: 16 residues. These data are taken from a study of T cells in women clearing cervical HPV infection. Study-wide context: Only a few women had HLA typing results available.

Study-level results: A classifier using richness and V gene abundances reached an AUC of approximately 0.79. CIN3+ cases had significantly higher TCR richness than controls; evenness did not differ.

Sequencing was done on a sample of blood buffy coat. The receptor was derived from a woman aged 18-70 years with a cervical HPV16 infection that either progressed to CIN3+ or cleared (not recorded which). The V gene is TRBV6-2 or TRBV6-3, the J gene TRBJ2-2; maybe TRBD2 (6 bases). The sequenced part of the CDR3 DNA is TGTGCCAGCAGTTACTCCTCCGGGACTCCCACCGGGGAG. It encodes CASSYSSGTPTGE. The entire CDR3 reads CASSYSSGTPTGELFF.